This entry features one T cell receptor (beta chain) sequence. The antigen is undetermined. With approximately 16 and 10 cycles respectively, two nested PCRs were carried out on TCRalpha and TCRbeta cDNA. TCRdb re-called the 5' RACE reads, yielding one record per CDR3 amino acid sequence without DNA. Across over 150,000 distinct CDR3 sequences, the top ten clones capture 2.5% to 3% of the sample. From germline, CDR1 is MNHEY and CDR2 SVGAGI. The CDR3 totals 17 residues. The data were taken from a study of monozygotic twins with inflammatory bowel disease. Study outcomes and limitations: The sharing of clonotypes with others was lower in IBD patients than in healthy twins, especially with disease activity. IBD-affected twins scored below their healthy co-twins in TCRbeta diversity (inverse Simpson).

This TCR was sampled from a human donor with ulcerative colitis or Crohn's disease, or a healthy co-twin of an affected twin (not recorded which). The rearrangement uses TRBV6-5 and TRBJ2-2; TCRdb designates TRBD2, a call that cannot be tested without DNA. Sequencing input: blood. The CDR3 sequence is CASSYSSLAGVTGELFF.